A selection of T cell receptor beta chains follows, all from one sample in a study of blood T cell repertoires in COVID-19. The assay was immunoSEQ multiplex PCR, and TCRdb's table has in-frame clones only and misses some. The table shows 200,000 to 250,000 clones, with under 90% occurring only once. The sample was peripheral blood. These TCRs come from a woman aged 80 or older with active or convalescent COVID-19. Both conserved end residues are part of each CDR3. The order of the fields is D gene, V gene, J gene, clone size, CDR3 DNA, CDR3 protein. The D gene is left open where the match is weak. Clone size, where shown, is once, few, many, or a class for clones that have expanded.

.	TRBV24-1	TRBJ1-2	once	TGTGCCACCAGTGATTCGACTGATGCAAGTAACTATGGCTACACCTTC	CATSDSTDASNYGYTF
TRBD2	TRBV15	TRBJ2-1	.	TGTGCCACCAGCAGAGTTGCGACTAGCGAGGCTCAGTTCTTC	CATSRVATSEAQFF
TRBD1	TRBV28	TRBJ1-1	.	TGTGCCAGCAGCCGCCAGCTCGGGACAGGGGGTCGGCGTAATGAAGCTTTCTTT	CASSRQLGTGGRRNEAFF
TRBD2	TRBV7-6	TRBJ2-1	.	TGTGCCAGCAGCGTTGCCACGGGAGCGGGGGACAATGAGCAGTTCTTC	CASSVATGAGDNEQFF
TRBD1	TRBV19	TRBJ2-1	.	TGTGCCACCTCAAAGACAGGGGGCAGTCCGAATGAGCAGTTCTTC	CATSKTGGSPNEQFF
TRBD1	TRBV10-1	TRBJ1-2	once	TGCGCCAGCAGTCCGGGACAGTTTGATGCATCGCTTATGTATGGCTACACCTTC	CASSPGQFDASLMYGYTF
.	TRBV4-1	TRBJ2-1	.	TGCCCTCCGGAAAACCAGCGAACTACCTCCTACAATGAGCAGTTCTTC	CPPENQRTTSYNEQFF
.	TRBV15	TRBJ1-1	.	TGTGCCACCAGCAGAGCGGAGGGGATTGAGGCTTTCTTT	CATSRAEGIEAFF
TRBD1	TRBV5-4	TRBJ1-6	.	TGTGCCAGCAGCAAGGGGACAGCCTATAATTCACCCCTCCACTTT	CASSKGTAYNSPLHF
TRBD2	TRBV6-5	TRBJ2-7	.	TGTGCCAGCTGGGACTACCTCTACGAGCAGTACTTC	CASWDYLYEQYF
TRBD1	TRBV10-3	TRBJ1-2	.	TGTGCCATCAGTGAGTCGACAGGGTCTAACTATGGCTACACCTTC	CAISESTGSNYGYTF
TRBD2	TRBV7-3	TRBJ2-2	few	TGTGCCAGCAGTTTAGGCGGACTAGCGGGGGCGAACACCGGGGAGCTGTTTTTT	CASSLGGLAGANTGELFF
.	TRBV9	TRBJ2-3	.	TGTGCCAGCAGCGCGAGGACTTCTAGCACAGATACGCAGTATTTT	CASSARTSSTDTQYF
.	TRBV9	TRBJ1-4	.	TGTGCCAGCAGCGTAGCTAGCCGCCAAAGCGAAAAACTGTTTTTT	CASSVASRQSEKLFF